Given below is one TCR beta chain in context. Its antigen is currently unknown. Germline lookup yields CDR1 LGHNA and CDR2 YSLEER. The CDR3 covers 17 residues. Trimming stripped 0 bases from V and 5 bases from J, with 17 bases between. This entry comes from a study of CD8 T cells in Susac syndrome. TCR beta was sequenced from blood CD8+ and CD4+ T cells. FACS enriched CD8+ TEMRA cells, while bulk CD8+ and CD4+ were negatively isolated. Random hexamers were used to reverse transcribe an amount of roughly 0.45 to 1 ug RNA. A multiplex approach, immunoSEQ multiplex PCR, amplified TCR beta CDR3 across 54 Vbeta and 13 Jbeta. Each CDR3 protein gets one entry after TCRdb re-called the immunoSEQ multiplex PCR reads with MiXCR. The table lists roughly 150,000 distinct CDR3 sequences, roughly 94% of them singletons. The study's findings and limits: The study acknowledged a relatively small number of individuals in its TCR sequencing and HLA analysis.

The clonotype originates from a human donor with multiple sclerosis. Sequencing was done on a sample of CD8+ T cells from PBMCs. The V gene is TRBV4-3, the J gene TRBJ2-1; D gene ambiguous. The CDR3 coding sequence is TGCGCCAGCAGCCAAGATACTTATCGCGCAGCCAACAATGAGCAGTTCTTC. Its translation: CASSQDTYRAANNEQFF.